This T cell receptor beta chain emerged from a study of shared clonotypes between healthy human individuals. Study-wide context: Researchers assigned three CD4 naive, three CD4 memory, two CD8 naive and one CD8 memory plate to each donor.

Sorted-subset replicate PCRs used approximately 180 ng of genomic DNA. This amount corresponded to approximately 30,000 T cell genomes. This table comes from immunoSEQ multiplex PCR, and its TCRdb copy is limited to in-frame clones, with some not included. The repertoire holds 2.3 million or so clones, with approximately 93% as singletons. V was clipped by 7 bases and J by 6 bases, with 13 bases between them. The germline gives CDR1 SGHDT, CDR2 YYEEEE. This CDR3 has 13 amino acids. As to this clone: What it recognizes is unknown.

Regarding the study as a whole: In general, naive subsets displayed greater estimated richness than memory subsets did.

This chain links TRBV5-6 with TRBJ2-2, with TRBD1 as a possible D gene (6 bases). The clonotype comes from a man aged 18 to 29 in good health. Some clones in this sample may be carry-over from other donors' samples. The source material was naive CD4+ T cells from PBMCs. Subset in this sample: CD45RA+ positively selected. The CDR3 sequence is CASDLQGSGELFF. For the CDR3, the DNA is TGTGCCAGCGACTTACAGGGTTCCGGGGAGCTGTTTTTT.